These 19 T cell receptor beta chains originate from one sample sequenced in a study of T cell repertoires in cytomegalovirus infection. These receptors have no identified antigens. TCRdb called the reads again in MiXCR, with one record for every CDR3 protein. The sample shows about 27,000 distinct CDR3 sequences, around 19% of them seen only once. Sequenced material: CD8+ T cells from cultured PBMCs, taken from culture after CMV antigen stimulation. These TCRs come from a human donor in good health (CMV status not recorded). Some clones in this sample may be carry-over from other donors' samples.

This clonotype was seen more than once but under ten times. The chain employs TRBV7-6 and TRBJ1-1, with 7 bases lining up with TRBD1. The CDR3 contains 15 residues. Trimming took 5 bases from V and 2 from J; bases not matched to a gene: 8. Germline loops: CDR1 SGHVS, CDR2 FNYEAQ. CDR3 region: CASSLRDSPNTEAFF. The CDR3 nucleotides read TGTGCCAGCAGCCTAAGGGACAGCCCTAACACTGAAGCTTTCTTT. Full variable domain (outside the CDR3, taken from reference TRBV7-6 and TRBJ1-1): GAGVSQSPRYKVTKRGQDVALRCDPISGHVSLYWYRQALGQGPEFLTYFNYEAQQDKSGLPNDRFSAERPEGSISTLTIQRTEQRDSAMYRCASSLRDSPNTEAFFGQGTRLTVV.

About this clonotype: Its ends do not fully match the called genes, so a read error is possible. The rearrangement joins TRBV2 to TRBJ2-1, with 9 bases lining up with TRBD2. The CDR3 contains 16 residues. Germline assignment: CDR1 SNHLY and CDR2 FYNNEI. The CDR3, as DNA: TGTTCCAGCAGTGAGAGAGGGCTAGCGGGAAGCAATGAGCAGTTCTTC. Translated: CSSSERGLAGSNEQFF. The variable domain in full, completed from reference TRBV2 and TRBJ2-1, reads EPEVTQTPSHQVTQMGQEVILRCVPISNHLYFYWYRQILGQKVEFLVSFYNNEISEKSEIFDDQFSVERPDGSNFTLKIRSTKLEDSAMYFCSSSERGLAGSNEQFFGPGTRLTVL.

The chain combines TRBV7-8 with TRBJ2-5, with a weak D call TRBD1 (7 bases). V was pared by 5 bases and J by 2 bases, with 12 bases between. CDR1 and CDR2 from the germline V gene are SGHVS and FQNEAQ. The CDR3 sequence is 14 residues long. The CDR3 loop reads CASSPAGQQETQYF. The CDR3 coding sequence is TGTGCCAGCAGCCCGGCGGGACAGCAAGAGACCCAGTACTTC. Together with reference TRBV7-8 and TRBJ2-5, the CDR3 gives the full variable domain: GAGVSQSPRYKVAKRGQDVALRCDPISGHVSLFWYQQALGQGPEFLTYFQNEAQLDKSGLPSDRFFAERPEGSVSTLKIQRTQQEDSAVYLCASSPAGQQETQYFGPGTRLLVL.

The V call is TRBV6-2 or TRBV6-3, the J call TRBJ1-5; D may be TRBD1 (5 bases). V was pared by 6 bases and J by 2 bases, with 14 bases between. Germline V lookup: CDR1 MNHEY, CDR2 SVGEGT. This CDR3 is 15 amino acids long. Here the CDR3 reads CASRPDRSGNQPQHF. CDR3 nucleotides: TGTGCCAGCAGGCCTGACAGATCGGGCAATCAGCCCCAGCATTTT.

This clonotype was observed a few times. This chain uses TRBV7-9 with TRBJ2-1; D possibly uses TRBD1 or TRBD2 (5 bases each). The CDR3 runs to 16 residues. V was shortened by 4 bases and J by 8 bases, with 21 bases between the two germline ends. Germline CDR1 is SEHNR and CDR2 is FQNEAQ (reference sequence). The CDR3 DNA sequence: TGTGCCAGCAGCTCATCTGAGGGGAGTTTGAGGGATGAGCAGTTCTTC. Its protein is CASSSSEGSLRDEQFF. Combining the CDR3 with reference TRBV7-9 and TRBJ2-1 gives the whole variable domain DTGVSQNPRHKITKRGQNVTFRCDPISEHNRLYWYRQTLGQGPEFLTYFQNEAQLEKSRLLSDRFSAERPKGSFSTLEIQRTEQGDSAMYLCASSSSEGSLRDEQFFGPGTRLTVL.

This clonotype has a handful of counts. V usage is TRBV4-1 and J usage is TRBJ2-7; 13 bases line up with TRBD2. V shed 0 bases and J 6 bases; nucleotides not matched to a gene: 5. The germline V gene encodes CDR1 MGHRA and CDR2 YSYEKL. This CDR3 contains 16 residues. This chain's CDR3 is CASSQDRTSGRGEQYF. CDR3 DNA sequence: TGCGCCAGCAGCCAAGATCGGACTAGCGGGAGAGGCGAGCAGTACTTC.

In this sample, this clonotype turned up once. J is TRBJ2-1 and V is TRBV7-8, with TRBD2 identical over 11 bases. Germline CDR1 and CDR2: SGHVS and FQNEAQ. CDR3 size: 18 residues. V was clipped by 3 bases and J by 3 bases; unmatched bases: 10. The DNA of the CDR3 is TGTGCCAGCAGCTTTGGGACTAGCGGCACGGTCGGCTACAATGAGCAGTTCTTC. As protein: CASSFGTSGTVGYNEQFF.

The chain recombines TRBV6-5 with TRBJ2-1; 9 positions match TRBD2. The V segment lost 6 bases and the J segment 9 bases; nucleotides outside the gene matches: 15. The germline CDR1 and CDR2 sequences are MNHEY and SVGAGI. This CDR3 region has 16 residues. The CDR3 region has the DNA TGTGCCAGCAGCTTAGTCGGGACTAGCAGAAGGACTGAGCAGTTCTTC. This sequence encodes CASSLVGTSRRTEQFF.

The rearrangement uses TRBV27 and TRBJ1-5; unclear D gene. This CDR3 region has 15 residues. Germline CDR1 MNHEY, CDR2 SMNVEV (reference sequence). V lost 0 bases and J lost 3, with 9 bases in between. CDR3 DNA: TGTGCCAGCAGTTTATCGAACAGCCTCAATCAGCCCCAGCATTTT. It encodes CASSLSNSLNQPQHF.

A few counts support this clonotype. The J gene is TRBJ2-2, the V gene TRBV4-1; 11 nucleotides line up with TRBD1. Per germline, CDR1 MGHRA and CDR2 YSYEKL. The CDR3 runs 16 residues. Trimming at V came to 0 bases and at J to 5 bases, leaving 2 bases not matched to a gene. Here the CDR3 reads CASSQDGTGGTGELFF. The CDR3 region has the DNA TGCGCCAGCAGCCAAGATGGGACAGGGGGGACCGGGGAGCTGTTTTTT.

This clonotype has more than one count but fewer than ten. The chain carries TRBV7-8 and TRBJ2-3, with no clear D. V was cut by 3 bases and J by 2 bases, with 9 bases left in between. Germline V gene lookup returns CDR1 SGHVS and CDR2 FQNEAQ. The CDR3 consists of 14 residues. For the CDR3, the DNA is TGTGCCAGCAGCTTCAACCGATACACAGATACGCAGTATTTT. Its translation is CASSFNRYTDTQYF. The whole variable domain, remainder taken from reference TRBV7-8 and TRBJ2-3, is GAGVSQSPRYKVAKRGQDVALRCDPISGHVSLFWYQQALGQGPEFLTYFQNEAQLDKSGLPSDRFFAERPEGSVSTLKIQRTQQEDSAVYLCASSFNRYTDTQYFGPGTRLTVL.

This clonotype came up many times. The CDR3 bases are TGTGCCAGCAGCTACTACCTCAGAACCTACGAGCAGTACTTC. Translation gives CASSYYLRTYEQYF. V and J are TRBV7-2 and TRBJ2-7; D gene uncertain. CDR3 length equals 14 residues. Trimming took off 4 bases at V and 2 bases at J, with 12 bases between the two ends. In germline, CDR1 is SGHTA, CDR2 FQGNSA.

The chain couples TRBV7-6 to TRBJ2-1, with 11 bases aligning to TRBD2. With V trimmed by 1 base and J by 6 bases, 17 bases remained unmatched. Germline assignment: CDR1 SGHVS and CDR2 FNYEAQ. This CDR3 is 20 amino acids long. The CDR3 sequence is CASSLGRSSGGILFFNEQFF. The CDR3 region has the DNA TGTGCCAGCAGCTTAGGGAGGTCTAGCGGGGGGATTTTATTTTTCAATGAGCAGTTCTTC. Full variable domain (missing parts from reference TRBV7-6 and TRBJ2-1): GAGVSQSPRYKVTKRGQDVALRCDPISGHVSLYWYRQALGQGPEFLTYFNYEAQQDKSGLPNDRFSAERPEGSISTLTIQRTEQRDSAMYRCASSLGRSSGGILFFNEQFFGPGTRLTVL.

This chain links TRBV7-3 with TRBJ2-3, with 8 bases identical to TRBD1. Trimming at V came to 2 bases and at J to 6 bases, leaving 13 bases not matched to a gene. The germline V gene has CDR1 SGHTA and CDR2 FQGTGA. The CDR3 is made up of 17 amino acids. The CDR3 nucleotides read TGTGCCAGCAGCTTAGGGACAGGAGTCTATCCTACGGATACGCAGTATTTT. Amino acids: CASSLGTGVYPTDTQYF.

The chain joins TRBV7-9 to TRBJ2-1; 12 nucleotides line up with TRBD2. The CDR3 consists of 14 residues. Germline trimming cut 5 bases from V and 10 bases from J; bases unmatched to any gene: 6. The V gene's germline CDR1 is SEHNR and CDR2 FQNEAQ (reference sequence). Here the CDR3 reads CASSLTSGGPEQFF. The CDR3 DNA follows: TGTGCCAGCAGCCTAACTAGCGGGGGGCCGGAGCAGTTCTTC.

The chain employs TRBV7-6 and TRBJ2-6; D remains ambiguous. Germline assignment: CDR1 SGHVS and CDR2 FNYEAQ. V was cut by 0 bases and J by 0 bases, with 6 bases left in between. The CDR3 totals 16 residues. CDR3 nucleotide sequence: TGTGCCAGCAGCTTAGCGCGGAACTCTGGGGCCAACGTCCTGACTTTC. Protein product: CASSLARNSGANVLTF.

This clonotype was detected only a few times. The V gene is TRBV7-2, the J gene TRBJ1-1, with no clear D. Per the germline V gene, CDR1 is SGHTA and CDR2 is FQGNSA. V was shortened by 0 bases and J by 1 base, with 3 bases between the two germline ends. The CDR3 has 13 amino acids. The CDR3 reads CASSLAKNTEAFF. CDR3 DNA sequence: TGTGCCAGCAGCTTAGCAAAGAACACTGAAGCTTTCTTT.

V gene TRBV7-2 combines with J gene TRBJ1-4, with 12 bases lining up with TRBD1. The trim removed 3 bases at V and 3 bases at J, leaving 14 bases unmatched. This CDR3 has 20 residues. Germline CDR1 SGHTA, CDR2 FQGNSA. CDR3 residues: CASSFPKTGTGGPANEKLFF. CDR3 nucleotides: TGTGCCAGCAGCTTTCCGAAAACCGGGACAGGGGGCCCAGCTAATGAAAAACTGTTTTTT.

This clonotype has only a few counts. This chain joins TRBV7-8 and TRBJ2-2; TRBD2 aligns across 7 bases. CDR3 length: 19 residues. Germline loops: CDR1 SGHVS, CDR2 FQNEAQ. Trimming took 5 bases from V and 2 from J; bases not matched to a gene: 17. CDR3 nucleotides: TGTGCCAGCAGCCGAAGACTCAAGGGAGGGGACCTCAACACCGGGGAGCTGTTTTTT. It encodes CASSRRLKGGDLNTGELFF. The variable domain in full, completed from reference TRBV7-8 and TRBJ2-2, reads GAGVSQSPRYKVAKRGQDVALRCDPISGHVSLFWYQQALGQGPEFLTYFQNEAQLDKSGLPSDRFFAERPEGSVSTLKIQRTQQEDSAVYLCASSRRLKGGDLNTGELFFGEGSRLTVL.